The rows below give T cell receptor beta chains drawn from one sample of a study of T cell responses to AZD1222 COVID-19 vaccine. Measured with immunoSEQ multiplex PCR; TCRdb has only the in-frame clones, and not every one. The sample shows 60,000 to 100,000 clones, 92% of them seen only once. The source was peripheral blood, collected on day 0 of MenACWY control vaccination. The receptors come from an adult in good health. CDR3s include the opening cysteine and the closing phenylalanine or tryptophan. The D gene is left open where the match is weak. Clone size is shown for a subset of rows, as once, few, many or a class of expanded clone.

size	D	V	J	CDR3	DNA
.	.	TRBV11-2	TRBJ2-3	CASRTLRGAAPYTQYF	TGTGCCAGCAGAACACTAAGGGGTGCCGCGCCTTATACGCAGTATTTT
.	TRBD1	TRBV6-1	TRBJ1-6	CASSELDRGSPLHF	TGTGCCAGCAGTGAACTGGACAGGGGTTCACCCCTCCACTTT
.	TRBD1	TRBV9	TRBJ2-5	CASSLSTGNKETQYF	TGTGCCAGCAGCCTCTCGACAGGGAATAAAGAGACCCAGTACTTC
once	.	TRBV16	TRBJ2-3	CASSPLGETDTQYF	TGTGCCAGCAGCCCGCTCGGGGAAACAGATACGCAGTATTTT
.	.	TRBV24-1	TRBJ1-5	CATLGGEKGNQPQHF	TGTGCCACTCTAGGGGGAGAAAAGGGCAATCAGCCCCAGCATTTT
.	TRBD2	TRBV5-1	TRBJ2-1	CASSLDASGSFNEQFF	TGCGCCAGCAGCTTGGATGCTAGCGGGAGTTTCAATGAGCAGTTCTTC
.	.	TRBV18	TRBJ2-3	CASSPRDTTIVTQYF	TGTGCCAGCTCACCACGAGACACGACCATAGTTACGCAGTATTTT
.	.	TRBV6-6	TRBJ2-7	CASSTLTYEQYF	TGTGCCAGCAGTACATTGACCTACGAGCAGTACTTC
.	.	TRBV2	TRBJ2-5	CASRLGAPQETQYF	TGTGCCAGCAGGCTGGGGGCACCCCAAGAGACCCAGTACTTC
few	.	TRBV3-1/TRBV3-2	TRBJ1-2	CASSQPVVGYTF	TGTGCCAGCAGCCAACCTGTGGTCGGCTACACCTTC
.	.	TRBV7-2	TRBJ1-2	CASSSPFNYGYTF	TGTGCCAGCAGCTCCCCGTTTAACTATGGCTACACCTTC
.	.	TRBV3-1/TRBV3-2	TRBJ2-3	CASSHRAGPTDTQYF	TGTGCCAGCAGCCATAGGGCGGGGCCCACAGATACGCAGTATTTT
.	.	TRBV10-2	TRBJ2-7	CASSEFNRFYEQYF	TGCGCCAGCAGTGAGTTTAACCGATTCTACGAGCAGTACTTC